These 8 T cell receptor beta chains were all obtained from the same sample, sequenced in a study of blood T cell repertoires in COVID-19. Here immunoSEQ multiplex PCR was the method, and the copy in TCRdb shows in-frame clones only, minus some. This sample has roughly 49,000 clones, with approximately 86% found just once. Specimen: peripheral blood. These receptors came from a man at least 80 years old with active COVID-19.

The chain combines TRBV5-1 with TRBJ1-2, with 8 bases that match TRBD1. Trimming removed 0 bases from V and 5 bases from J; junction bases left unmatched: 6. Germline lookup yields CDR1 SGHRS and CDR2 YFSETQ. The CDR3 is 15 residues long. Here the CDR3 reads CASSLGDGTGYGYTF. CDR3 sequence (DNA): TGCGCCAGCAGCTTGGGGGATGGGACAGGTTATGGCTACACCTTC.

This sequence joins TRBV6-5 and TRBJ2-7, with TRBD2 as a possible D gene (6 bases). The ends were cut back, 8 bases at V and 0 bases at J, with 14 bases in the middle. Germline V gene lookup returns CDR1 MNHEY and CDR2 SVGAGI. The CDR3 contains 14 residues. In nucleotides, the CDR3 is TGTGCCAGCGGCGGGGAGGCCTACTCCTACGAGCAGTACTTC. Translated: CASGGEAYSYEQYF.

This chain links TRBV27 with TRBJ2-7; TRBD1 matches 9 bases. From germline, CDR1 is MNHEY and CDR2 SMNVEV (reference sequence). The ends lost 8 bases at V and 1 base at J; junction bases unmatched: 9. The CDR3 is 15 residues long. The CDR3 DNA follows: TGTGCCAGCCGAAGGGGACAGGGAAGGTCCTACGAGCAGTACTTC. This encodes CASRRGQGRSYEQYF.

This rearrangement joins TRBV4-1 to TRBJ2-7; TRBD2 agrees at 15 bases. Germline V gene sequence: CDR1 MGHRA, CDR2 YSYEKL. This CDR3 comprises 18 residues. V was pared by 6 bases and J by 1 base, with 10 bases of the junction left unmatched. CDR3 residues: CASSQGLAGGRKSYEQYF. CDR3 DNA: TGCGCCAGCAGTCAGGGACTAGCGGGAGGCCGGAAGTCCTACGAGCAGTACTTC.

This clone was seen only once. The rearrangement uses TRBV28 and TRBJ2-7, with TRBD1 as a possible D gene (6 bases). Germline V gene data show CDR1 as MDHEN and CDR2 as SYDVKM. The CDR3 is made up of 14 amino acids. V lost 6 bases and J lost 4, with 16 bases in between. The CDR3 coding sequence is TGTGCCAGCAGCCAACTCAACAGGGCATACGAGCAGTACTTC. Translated, it gives CASSQLNRAYEQYF.

This chain uses TRBV14 with TRBJ1-3; weak D call: TRBD1 (6 bases). Germline lookup yields CDR1 SGHDN and CDR2 FVKESK. CDR3 length: 14 amino acids. CDR3 nucleotides: TGTGCAAGCGGTAGCGGGGGCGCTGGAAACACCATATATTTT. It translates to CASGSGGAGNTIYF.

V gene TRBV27 combines with J gene TRBJ1-5; D gene unclear. CDR3 length equals 14 residues. Germline CDR1 and CDR2: MNHEY and SMNVEV (reference sequence). Trimming left V 6 bases short and J 6 bases short, with 15 bases between. CDR3: CASSLNGVTQPQHF. The CDR3 DNA reads TGTGCCAGCAGCCTCAACGGGGTGACTCAGCCCCAGCATTTT.

J is TRBJ2-7 and V is TRBV6-6; D may be TRBD2 (6 bases). The CDR3 has 15 amino acids. Trimming left V 0 bases short and J 3 bases short, with 12 bases between. Germline values: CDR1 MNHNY, CDR2 SVGAGI (reference sequence). As DNA, the CDR3 is TGTGCCAGCAGTTACTCGAGGGGTAGCGGCTACGAGCAGTACTTC. Translation gives CASSYSRGSGYEQYF.